The 22 T cell receptor beta chains below come from one sample, sequenced in a study of blood T cell repertoires in COVID-19. The repertoire was sequenced with immunoSEQ multiplex PCR; TCRdb's copy has only in-frame clones and lacks some. Here the sample spans a few hundred thousand clones, roughly nine tenths being singletons. The sample consisted of peripheral blood. The origin of the receptors is a woman under 30 who had recovered from COVID-19.

This rearrangement joins TRBV27 to TRBJ1-2, with a possible D match to TRBD1 (6 bases). The V gene lost 2 bases and the J gene lost 2 bases, with 6 bases spanning the gap. Germline-derived CDR1 and CDR2 are MNHEY and SMNVEV (reference sequence). The CDR3 has 13 amino acids. CDR3 in amino acids: CASSLQGNYGYTF. The CDR3 bases are TGTGCCAGCAGTTTACAGGGGAACTATGGCTACACCTTC.

The chain recombines TRBV9 with TRBJ2-3; D remains unclear. The V end lost 4 bases, the J end lost 5 bases, and 8 bases lay between the germline ends. Germline CDR1 SGDLS, CDR2 YYNGEE. The length of the CDR3 is 12 residues. This chain's CDR3 is CASSSVRDTQYF. In nucleotides, the CDR3 is TGTGCCAGCAGCTCCGTCCGAGATACGCAGTATTTT.

The gene calls are TRBV28 and TRBJ2-3, with 7 bases that match TRBD2. The CDR3 is made up of 17 amino acids. The germline CDR1 and CDR2 sequences are MDHEN and SYDVKM. Unmatched junction bases numbered 16, after V lost 6 bases and J lost 4 bases. The CDR3 sequence: CASSQREAGLRADTQYF. Written as DNA, the CDR3 is TGTGCCAGCAGCCAAAGGGAAGCGGGACTACGCGCAGATACGCAGTATTTT.

Only one count was recorded for this clone. The V and J genes are TRBV19 and TRBJ2-3, with D unresolved. This CDR3 comprises 13 residues. The V gene lost 1 base and the J gene lost 4 bases, with 6 bases spanning the gap. Per germline, CDR1 LNHDA and CDR2 SQIVND (reference sequence). The CDR3 bases are TGTGCCAGTAGTATAGTTCGGGCAGATACGCAGTATTTT. Translating it yields CASSIVRADTQYF.

This chain connects TRBV18 to TRBJ1-1, with 7 bases fitting TRBD1. This CDR3 is built from 15 residues. The germline V gene encodes CDR1 KGHSH and CDR2 LQKENI. V shed 4 bases and J 2 bases; nucleotides not matched to a gene: 7. The CDR3 loop reads CASSLTGAINTEAFF. The DNA for the CDR3 is TGTGCCAGCTCACTCACAGGGGCCATCAACACTGAAGCTTTCTTT.

The chain recombines TRBV5-1 with TRBJ2-7; D might be TRBD2 (6 bases). There are 16 residues in the CDR3. Deletions cut 0 bases from V and 6 bases from J, with 19 bases between. The germline V gene has CDR1 SGHRS and CDR2 YFSETQ. The CDR3 nucleotides are TGCGCCAGCAGCTTGGCACTCGGGCGGGGAGGACTCGAGCAGTACTTC. This sequence encodes CASSLALGRGGLEQYF. The variable domain in full, completed from reference TRBV5-1 and TRBJ2-7, reads KAGVTQTPRYLIKTRGQQVTLSCSPISGHRSVSWYQQTPGQGLQFLFEYFSETQRNKGNFPGRFSGRQFSNSRSEMNVSTLELGDSALYLCASSLALGRGGLEQYFGPGTRLTVT.

The chain uses TRBV19 and TRBJ2-1; TRBD2 matches at 10 bases. Per germline, CDR1 LNHDA and CDR2 SQIVND (reference sequence). Trimming at V came to 5 bases and at J to 11 bases, leaving 6 bases not matched to a gene. CDR3 length: 13 amino acids. The CDR3 DNA is TGTGCCAGTAGTCTCCTAGCGGGAGAAAAGCAGTTCTTC. Protein product: CASSLLAGEKQFF.

The chain carries TRBV15 and TRBJ1-1; 9 bases align to TRBD1. J lost 5 bases, V lost 5 bases, and 6 bases had no gene match. Per germline, CDR1 LNHNV and CDR2 YYDKDF (reference sequence). The CDR3 extends over 14 amino acids. The CDR3 protein is CATSVQGAGTEAFF. The CDR3 DNA follows: TGTGCCACCAGCGTACAGGGGGCGGGGACTGAAGCTTTCTTT.

Here the CDR3 DNA reads TGCGCCAGCAGCCCAGTCGAACAGGGGCGTTATAACTATGGCTACACCTTC. Protein sequence: CASSPVEQGRYNYGYTF. This chain joins TRBV5-1 and TRBJ1-2, with TRBD1 matching 7 bases. Germline CDR1 is SGHRS and CDR2 is YFSETQ. CDR3 length: 17 residues. The V and J ends lost 4 bases and 1 base, in that order; junction bases with no gene match: 13. The full variable domain, rest sourced from reference TRBV5-1 and TRBJ1-2, is KAGVTQTPRYLIKTRGQQVTLSCSPISGHRSVSWYQQTPGQGLQFLFEYFSETQRNKGNFPGRFSGRQFSNSRSEMNVSTLELGDSALYLCASSPVEQGRYNYGYTFGSGTRLTVV.

The CDR3 DNA sequence: TGCGCCAGCAGCCAAGACGGGTACTTTAGAGGCTACACCTTC. Translating gives CASSQDGYFRGYTF. The V call is TRBV4-3, the J call TRBJ1-2; no reliable D call. Trimming stripped 0 bases from V and 8 bases from J, with 13 bases between. CDR1 is LGHNA and CDR2 is YSLEER in the germline V gene. This CDR3 contains 14 residues.

The chain has TRBV19 and TRBJ1-5; D might be TRBD1 (5 bases). Germline-derived CDR1 and CDR2 are LNHDA and SQIVND (reference sequence). CDR3 size: 14 residues. The V end was cut by 4 bases, the J end by 1 base, with 8 bases between. The CDR3, as DNA: TGTGCCAGTAGTACGACAGAGAGCAATCAGCCCCAGCATTTT. Residues: CASSTTESNQPQHF.

This chain links TRBV6-6 with TRBJ1-6; D is unclear. Trimming pared 7 bases from V and 6 bases from J, leaving 10 bases between. The CDR3 is 13 amino acids. The germline V gene has CDR1 MNHNY and CDR2 SVGAGI (reference sequence). As DNA, the CDR3 is TGTGCCAGCAAAGTGGCCCCTAATTCACCCCTCCACTTT. It codes for CASKVAPNSPLHF.

This rearrangement joins TRBV6-2 or TRBV6-3 to TRBJ2-2, with 8 bases lining up with TRBD2. The CDR3 length is 16 residues. The V and J ends lost 4 bases and 5 bases, in that order; junction bases with no gene match: 9. Germline-derived CDR1 and CDR2 are MNHEY and SVGEGT. The CDR3 coding sequence is TGTGCCAGCAGTTTCCCTGGCGGGAGGATGACCGGGGAGCTGTTTTTT. Amino acid sequence: CASSFPGGRMTGELFF.

The chain is built from TRBV13 and TRBJ2-1; TRBD2 aligns across 7 bases. CDR3 length: 11 residues. Trimming cost V 6 bases and J 14 bases; bases outside gene matches: 7. The germline V gene has CDR1 PRHDT and CDR2 FYEKMQ (reference sequence). For the CDR3, the DNA is TGTGCCAGCAGTAGGTCGACTAGCAAGTTCTTC. The encoded protein is CASSRSTSKFF. Using reference TRBV13 and TRBJ2-1 for the parts outside the CDR3, the full variable domain is AAGVIQSPRHLIKEKRETATLKCYPIPRHDTVYWYQQGPGQDPQFLISFYEKMQSDKGSIPDRFSAQQFSDYHSELNMSSLELGDSALYFCASSRSTSKFFGPGTRLTVL.

This sequence joins TRBV7-7 and TRBJ2-1, with 13 bases aligning to TRBD2. The V gene end was trimmed by 5 bases and the J gene end by 10 bases; junction bases not matched to a gene: 8. The CDR3 has 15 amino acids. The germline V gene has CDR1 SSHAT and CDR2 FNYEAQ (reference sequence). CDR3 in amino acids: CASSPGLAGLREQFF. The CDR3 DNA reads as TGTGCCAGCAGCCCGGGACTAGCGGGATTGCGAGAGCAGTTCTTC.

This sequence joins TRBV14 and TRBJ2-1, with D possibly matching TRBD2 (6 bases). CDR1 is SGHDN, CDR2 FVKESK, per germline. The CDR3 runs 15 residues. V was clipped by 6 bases and J by 4 bases, with 16 bases between them. In DNA form, the CDR3 reads TGTGCCAGCAGTTCCATAGCGGCAGGTTACAATGAGCAGTTCTTC. Its protein is CASSSIAAGYNEQFF.

V usage is TRBV13 and J usage is TRBJ1-1, with TRBD1 matching 12 bases. V trimming: 4 bases; J trimming: 5 bases; junction bases outside the gene matches: 2. The CDR3 loop spans 14 amino acids. Germline V gives CDR1 PRHDT, CDR2 FYEKMQ (reference sequence). CDR3 sequence reads: CASSWDRGRTEAFF. CDR3 coding DNA: TGTGCCAGCAGCTGGGACAGGGGGCGAACTGAAGCTTTCTTT.

The chain uses TRBV9 and TRBJ2-5; D might be TRBD1 (5 bases). Trimming took 2 bases from V and 3 from J, leaving 8 bases between them. Germline V gene sequence: CDR1 SGDLS, CDR2 YYNGEE. The CDR3 is 13 amino acids. The CDR3 bases are TGTGCCAGCAGCGTTGACAGTGAAGAGACCCAGTACTTC. Translating gives CASSVDSEETQYF.

The CDR3 nucleotides are TGTGCCAGCAGCGAAACTAGCGGGGGTTACAATGAGCAGTTCTTC. Its protein is CASSETSGGYNEQFF. V is TRBV7-3 and J is TRBJ2-1; 11 bases are a match to TRBD2. With V trimmed by 5 bases and J by 4 bases, 4 bases remained unmatched. This CDR3 contains 15 residues. Germline lookup yields CDR1 SGHTA and CDR2 FQGTGA.

The V call is TRBV30, the J call TRBJ1-6; D may be TRBD1 (6 bases). Trimming took 4 bases from V and 4 from J, leaving 14 bases between them. Germline V gene lookup returns CDR1 GTSNPN and CDR2 SVGIG (reference sequence). This CDR3 contains 15 residues. CDR3 in DNA: TGTGCCTGGAAAAGGACAGAAACTTATAATTCACCCCTCCACTTT. This sequence encodes CAWKRTETYNSPLHF.

The chain joins TRBV4-3 to TRBJ2-1; 7 nucleotides align to TRBD2. V was pared by 4 bases and J by 3 bases, with 9 bases of the junction left unmatched. Germline CDR1 reads LGHNA; CDR2 reads YSLEER. The CDR3 totals 16 residues. The CDR3 loop reads CASSPTVASGYNEQFF. For the CDR3, the DNA is TGCGCCAGCAGCCCCACCGTCGCTAGCGGCTACAATGAGCAGTTCTTC.

The chain employs TRBV6-5 and TRBJ2-7; 7 nucleotides align to TRBD1. In germline, CDR1 is MNHEY, CDR2 SVGAGI. The CDR3 has 13 residues. J was trimmed by 7 bases and V by 10 bases; bases with no gene match: 13. The DNA for the CDR3 is TGTGCCACCGAAGAGTACAGGGGTGGGGAGCAGTACTTC. As protein: CATEEYRGGEQYF.